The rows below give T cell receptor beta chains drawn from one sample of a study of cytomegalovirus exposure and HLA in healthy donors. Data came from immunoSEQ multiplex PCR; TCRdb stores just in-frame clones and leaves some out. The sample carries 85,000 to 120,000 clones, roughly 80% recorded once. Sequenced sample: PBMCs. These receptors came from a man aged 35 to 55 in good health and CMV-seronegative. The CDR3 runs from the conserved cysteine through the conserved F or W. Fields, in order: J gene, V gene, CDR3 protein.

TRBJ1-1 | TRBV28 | CASSLSGFTEAFF
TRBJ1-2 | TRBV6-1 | CASSGQGDYGYTF
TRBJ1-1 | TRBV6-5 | CASSYSVRATEAFF
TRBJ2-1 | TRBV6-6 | CASSYSTSGGNNEQFF
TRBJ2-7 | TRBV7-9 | CASSARELADTYEQYF
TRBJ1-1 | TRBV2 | CASSSQQGNTEAFF
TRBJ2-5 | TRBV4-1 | CASSQVIGQETQYF
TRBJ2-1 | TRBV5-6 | CASSSSGGAGEQFF
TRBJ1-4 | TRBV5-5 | CASSSLTGGIEKLFF
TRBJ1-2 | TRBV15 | CATSRDGTGDYGYTF
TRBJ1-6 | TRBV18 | CASSPQWTDNSPLHF
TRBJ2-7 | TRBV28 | CASTLTGTGSYEQYF
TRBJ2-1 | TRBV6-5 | CASRPLGGGRDEQFF
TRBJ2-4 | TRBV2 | CASTTDRGAKNIQYF
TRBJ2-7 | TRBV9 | CASSIQTQGEQYF
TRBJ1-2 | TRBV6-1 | CASSEAGLRIYGYTF
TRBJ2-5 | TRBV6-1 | CASSEGVSSRETQYF
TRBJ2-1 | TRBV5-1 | CASSFGGIRNEQFF
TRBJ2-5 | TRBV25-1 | CASSDLSRGLGTQYF
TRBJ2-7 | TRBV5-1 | CASSAAGGNEQYF
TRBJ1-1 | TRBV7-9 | CSSSLSSFEAFF
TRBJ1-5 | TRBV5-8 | CASSFSGLSNQPQHF
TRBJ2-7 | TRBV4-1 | CASSQPTQGSYEQYF
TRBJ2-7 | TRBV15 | CATSRGGGVYEQYF
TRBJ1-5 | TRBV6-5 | CVSRTGTDGNQPQHF
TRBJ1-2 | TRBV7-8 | CASSVRQGLYGYTF
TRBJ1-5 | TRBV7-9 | CASSSEWDQPQHF
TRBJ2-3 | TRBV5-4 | CASSTRQGPDTQYF
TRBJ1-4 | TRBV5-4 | CASSLAGTGGEKLFF
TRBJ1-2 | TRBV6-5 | CASRGQGHYGYTF
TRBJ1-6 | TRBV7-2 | CASSEGVNSPLHF
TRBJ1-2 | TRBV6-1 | CASSEKATGNHPNYGYTF
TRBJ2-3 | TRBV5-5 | CASSLALATSTDTQYF
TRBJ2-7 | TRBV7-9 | CASSTTSGGYEQYF
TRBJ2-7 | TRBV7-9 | CSSSRAAGTSYEQYF
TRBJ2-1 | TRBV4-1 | CASSQGLRGNEQFF
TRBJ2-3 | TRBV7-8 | CASSRRLGGTDTQYF
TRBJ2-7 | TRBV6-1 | CASSEETDRVRYF
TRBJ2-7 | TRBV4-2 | CASSQAGGASYEQYF
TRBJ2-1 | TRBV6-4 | CASRPTDSNDNEQFF
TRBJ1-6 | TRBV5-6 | CASGGTNSPLHF
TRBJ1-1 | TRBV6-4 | CASSDGINTEAFF
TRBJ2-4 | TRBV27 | CASSLSGQGAKNIQYF
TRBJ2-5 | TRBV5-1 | CASSRGTDETQYF
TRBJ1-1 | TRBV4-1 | CASSQEGGYRRYTEAFF
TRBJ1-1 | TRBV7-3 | CASSFVAGTEAFF
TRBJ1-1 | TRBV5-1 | CASSLSAAGNTEAFF
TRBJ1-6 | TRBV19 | CASSTRQGGLGGSPLHF